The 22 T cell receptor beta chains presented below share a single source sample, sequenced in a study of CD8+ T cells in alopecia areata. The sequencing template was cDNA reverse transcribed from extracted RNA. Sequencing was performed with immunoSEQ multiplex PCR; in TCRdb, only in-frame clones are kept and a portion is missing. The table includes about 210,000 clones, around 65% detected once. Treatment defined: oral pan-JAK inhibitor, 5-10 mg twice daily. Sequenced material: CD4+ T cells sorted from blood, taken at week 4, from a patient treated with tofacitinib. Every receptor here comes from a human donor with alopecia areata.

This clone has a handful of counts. The CDR3, as DNA: TGTGCCAGCAGTCCTGGACAGGGGCGCTACACCTTC. It encodes CASSPGQGRYTF. The chain links TRBV6-5 to TRBJ1-2; TRBD1 matches 9 bases. Losses at the gene ends were 5 bases for V and 9 bases for J; bases not matched to a gene: 4. This CDR3 is built from 12 residues. CDR1 is MNHEY and CDR2 is SVGAGI in the germline V gene.

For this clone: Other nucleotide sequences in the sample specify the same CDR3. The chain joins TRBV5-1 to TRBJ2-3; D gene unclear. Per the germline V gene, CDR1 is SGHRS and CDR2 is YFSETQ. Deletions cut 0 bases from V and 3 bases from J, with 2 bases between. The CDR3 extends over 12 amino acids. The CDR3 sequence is CASSLDTDTQYF. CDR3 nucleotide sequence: TGCGCCAGCAGCTTGGATACAGATACGCAGTATTTT.

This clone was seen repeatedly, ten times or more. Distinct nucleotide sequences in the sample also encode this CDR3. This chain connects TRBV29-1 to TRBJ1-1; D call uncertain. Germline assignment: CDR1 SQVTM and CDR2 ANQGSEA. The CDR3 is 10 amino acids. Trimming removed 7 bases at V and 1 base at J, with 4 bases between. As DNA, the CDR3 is TGCAGCGCGGCGAACACTGAAGCTTTCTTT. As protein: CSAANTEAFF.

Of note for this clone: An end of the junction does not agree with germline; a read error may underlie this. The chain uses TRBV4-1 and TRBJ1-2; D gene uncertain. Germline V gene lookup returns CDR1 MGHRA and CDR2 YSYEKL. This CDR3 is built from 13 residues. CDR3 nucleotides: TGCGCCAGCAGCCCCCTGGGCGTGGCGGGCCCGAACTTC. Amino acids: CASSPLGVAGPNF.

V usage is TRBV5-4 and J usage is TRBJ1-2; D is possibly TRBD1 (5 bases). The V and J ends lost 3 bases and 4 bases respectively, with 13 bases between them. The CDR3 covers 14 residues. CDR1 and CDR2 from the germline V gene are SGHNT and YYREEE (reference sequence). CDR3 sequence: CASSSLQTVYGYTF. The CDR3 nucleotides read TGTGCCAGCAGCTCTTTACAGACAGTCTATGGCTACACCTTC.

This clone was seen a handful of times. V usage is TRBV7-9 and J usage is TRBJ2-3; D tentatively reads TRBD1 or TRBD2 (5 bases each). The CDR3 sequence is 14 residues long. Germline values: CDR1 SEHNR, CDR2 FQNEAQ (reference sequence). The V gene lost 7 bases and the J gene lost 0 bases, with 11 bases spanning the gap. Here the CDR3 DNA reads TGTGCCAGCACCTTCCGGGGCAGCACAGATACGCAGTATTTT. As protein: CASTFRGSTDTQYF.

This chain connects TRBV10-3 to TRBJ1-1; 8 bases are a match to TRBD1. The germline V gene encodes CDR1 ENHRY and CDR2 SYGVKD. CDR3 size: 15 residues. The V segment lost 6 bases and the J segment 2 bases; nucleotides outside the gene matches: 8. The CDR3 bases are TGTGCCATCAGAGGACTGGGACAGGCCAACACTGAAGCTTTCTTT. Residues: CAIRGLGQANTEAFF.

CDR3 amino acids: CSVERDYGYTF. The CDR3 DNA follows: TGCAGCGTTGAAAGGGACTATGGCTACACCTTC. The chain carries TRBV29-1 and TRBJ1-2; D gene uncertain. Trimming removed 2 bases from V and 3 bases from J, with 4 bases in between. The CDR3 length is 11 residues. Germline V gene lookup returns CDR1 SQVTM and CDR2 ANQGSEA. Drawing the rest from reference TRBV29-1 and TRBJ1-2, the complete variable domain is SAVISQKPSRDICQRGTSLTIQCQVDSQVTMMFWYRQQPGQSLTLIATANQGSEATYESGFVIDKFPISRPNLTFSTLTVSNMSPEDSSIYLCSVERDYGYTFGSGTRLTVV.

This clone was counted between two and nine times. CDR3 residues: CASSQPQGAEQYF. DNA of the CDR3: TGTGCCAGCAGCCAACCACAGGGGGCCGAGCAGTACTTC. This rearrangement joins TRBV4-2 to TRBJ2-7, with 9 nucleotides matching TRBD1. The CDR3 has 13 amino acids. CDR1 is LGHNA and CDR2 is YNFKEQ in the germline V gene. J gave up 6 bases and V 2 bases, and 2 bases lay outside the gene matches.

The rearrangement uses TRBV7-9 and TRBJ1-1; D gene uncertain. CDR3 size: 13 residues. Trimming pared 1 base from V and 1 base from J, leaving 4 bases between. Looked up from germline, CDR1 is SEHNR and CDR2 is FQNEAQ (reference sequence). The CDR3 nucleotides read TGTGCCAGCAGCTTAGAGCCGAACACTGAAGCTTTCTTT. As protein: CASSLEPNTEAFF.

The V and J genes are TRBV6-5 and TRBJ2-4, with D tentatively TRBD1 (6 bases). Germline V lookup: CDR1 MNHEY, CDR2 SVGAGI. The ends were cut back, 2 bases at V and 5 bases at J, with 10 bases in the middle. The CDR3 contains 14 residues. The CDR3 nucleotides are TGTGCCAGCAGTTACACATACAGGGAAAACATTCAGTACTTC. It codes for CASSYTYRENIQYF.

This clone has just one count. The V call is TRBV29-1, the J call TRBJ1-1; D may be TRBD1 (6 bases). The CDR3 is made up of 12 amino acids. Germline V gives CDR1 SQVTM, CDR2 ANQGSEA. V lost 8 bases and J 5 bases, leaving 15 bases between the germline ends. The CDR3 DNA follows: TGCAGCTCGACGACAGGAGGGACTGAAGCTTTCTTT. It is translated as CSSTTGGTEAFF.

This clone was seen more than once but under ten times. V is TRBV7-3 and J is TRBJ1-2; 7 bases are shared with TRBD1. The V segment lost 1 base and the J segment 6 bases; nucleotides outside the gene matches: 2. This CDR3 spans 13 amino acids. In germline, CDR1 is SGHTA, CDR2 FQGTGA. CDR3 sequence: CASSLNDRDGYTF. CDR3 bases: TGTGCCAGCAGCTTAAACGACAGGGATGGCTACACCTTC. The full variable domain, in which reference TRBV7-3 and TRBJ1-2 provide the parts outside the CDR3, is GAGVSQTPSNKVTEKGKYVELRCDPISGHTALYWYRQSLGQGPEFLIYFQGTGAADDSGLPNDRFFAVRPEGSVSTLKIQRTERGDSAVYLCASSLNDRDGYTFGSGTRLTVV.

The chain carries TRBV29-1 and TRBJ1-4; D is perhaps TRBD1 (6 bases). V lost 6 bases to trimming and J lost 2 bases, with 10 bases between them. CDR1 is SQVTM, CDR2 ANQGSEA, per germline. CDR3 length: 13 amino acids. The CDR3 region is CSVPGVTNEKLFF. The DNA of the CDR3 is TGCAGCGTCCCAGGGGTGACTAATGAAAAACTGTTTTTT.

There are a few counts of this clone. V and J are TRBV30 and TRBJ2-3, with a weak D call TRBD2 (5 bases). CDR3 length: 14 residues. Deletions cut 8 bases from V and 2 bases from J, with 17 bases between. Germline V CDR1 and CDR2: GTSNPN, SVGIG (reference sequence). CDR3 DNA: TGTGCCCCATATCGGGCTAGCTCCACAGATACGCAGTATTTT. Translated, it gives CAPYRASSTDTQYF. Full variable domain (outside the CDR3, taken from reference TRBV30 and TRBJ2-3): SQTIHQWPATLVQPVGSPLSLECTVEGTSNPNLYWYRQAAGRGLQLLFYSVGIGQISSEVPQNLSASRPQDRQFILSSKKLLLSDSGFYLCAPYRASSTDTQYFGPGTRLTVL.

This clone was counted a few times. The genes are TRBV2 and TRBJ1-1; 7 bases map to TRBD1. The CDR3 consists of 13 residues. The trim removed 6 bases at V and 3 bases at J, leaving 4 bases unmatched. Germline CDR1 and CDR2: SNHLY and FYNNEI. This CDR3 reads CASSPDRDTEAFF. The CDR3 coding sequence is TGTGCCAGCAGCCCCGACAGGGACACTGAAGCTTTCTTT.

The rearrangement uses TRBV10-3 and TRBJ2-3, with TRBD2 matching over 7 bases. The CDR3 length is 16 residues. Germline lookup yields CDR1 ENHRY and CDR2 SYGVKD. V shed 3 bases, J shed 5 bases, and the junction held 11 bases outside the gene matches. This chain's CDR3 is CAISEGGSGELDTQYF. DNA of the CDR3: TGTGCCATCAGTGAAGGAGGGAGCGGGGAATTAGATACGCAGTATTTT.

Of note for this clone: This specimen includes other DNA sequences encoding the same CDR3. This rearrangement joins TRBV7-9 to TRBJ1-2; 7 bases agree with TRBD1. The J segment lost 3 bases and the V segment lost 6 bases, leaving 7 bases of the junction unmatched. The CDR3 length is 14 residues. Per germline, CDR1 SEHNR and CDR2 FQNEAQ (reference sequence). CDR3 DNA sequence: TGTGCCAGCAGTCCCAGACAGGGACACTATGGCTACACCTTC. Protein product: CASSPRQGHYGYTF.

The CDR3 spells CSVEDHKGAEYGYTF. CDR3 bases: TGCAGCGTTGAAGATCATAAGGGGGCAGAATATGGCTACACCTTC. This chain joins TRBV29-1 and TRBJ1-2; 7 bases line up with TRBD1. This CDR3 is 15 amino acids long. Germline loops: CDR1 SQVTM, CDR2 ANQGSEA. V dropped 0 bases and J dropped 5; count of bases not matched to a gene: 9. Combining the CDR3 with reference TRBV29-1 and TRBJ1-2 gives the whole variable domain SAVISQKPSRDICQRGTSLTIQCQVDSQVTMMFWYRQQPGQSLTLIATANQGSEATYESGFVIDKFPISRPNLTFSTLTVSNMSPEDSSIYLCSVEDHKGAEYGYTFGSGTRLTVV.

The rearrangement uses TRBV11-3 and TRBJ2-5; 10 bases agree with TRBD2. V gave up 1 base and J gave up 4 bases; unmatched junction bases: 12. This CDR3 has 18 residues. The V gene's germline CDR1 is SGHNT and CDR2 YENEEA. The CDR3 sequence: CASSLGSSPAGGPETQYF. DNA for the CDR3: TGTGCCAGCAGCTTAGGATCCTCCCCAGCGGGGGGGCCAGAGACCCAGTACTTC.

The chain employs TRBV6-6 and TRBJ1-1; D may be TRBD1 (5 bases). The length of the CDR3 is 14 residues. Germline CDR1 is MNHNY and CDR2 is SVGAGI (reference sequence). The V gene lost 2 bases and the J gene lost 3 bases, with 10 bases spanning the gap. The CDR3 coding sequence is TGTGCCAGCAGTTACCAAGGGGAGGACACTGAAGCTTTCTTT. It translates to CASSYQGEDTEAFF.

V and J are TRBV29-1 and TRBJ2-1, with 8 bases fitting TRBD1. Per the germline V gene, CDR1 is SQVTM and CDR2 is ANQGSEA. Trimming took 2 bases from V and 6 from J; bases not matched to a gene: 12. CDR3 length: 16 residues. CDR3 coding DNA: TGCAGCGTTGAATTCCGACAGGGGACCTCTCTCAATGAGCAGTTCTTC. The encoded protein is CSVEFRQGTSLNEQFF.